This T cell receptor beta chain emerged from a study of graft-versus-host responses after intestinal transplantation (dated by TCRdb to the early 2020s). With regard to the full study: Multivisceral, liver-intestinal, or isolated intestinal transplants were received by the recipients. A cohort of approximately 23 intestinal transplant recipients, including one retransplant, was enrolled, and a few patients lacking pretransplant specimens were excluded. To identify alloreactive clones, pre-transplant mixed lymphocyte reaction products were sequenced and then compared with unstimulated pre-transplant donor and recipient T cells. All recipients received anti-thymocyte globulin induction followed by maintenance tacrolimus and steroids for around three years. Rather than being sequenced by the commercial service, samples from three later patients were sequenced in-house on an Illumina MiSeq and processed with MiXCR. Donor T cell macrochimerism was defined as a peak of at least 4% donor T cells among recipient peripheral blood mononuclear cells. Bulk TCR-beta CDR3 sequencing was used to track graft-versus-host and host-versus-graft alloreactive T cell clones in the graft, circulation and bone marrow after intestinal transplantation. Overall study outcomes, separate from this receptor: The conclusions were limited by the relatively low number and heterogeneity of the intestinal transplant patients. Peak levels of circulating GvH clones were associated with declines in HvG clones early after transplant. GvH clones turned up in recipient bone marrow, with some appearing earlier in ileal mucosa or blood, a pattern consistent with an intestinal mucosal origin. In the allografts of patients with donor T cell macrochimerism, GvH to HvG T cell clonal ratios were high.

The CDR3 goes from the cysteine to the phenylalanine over 16 residues. Solely the CDR3 DNA is kept, with 48 bases framed from the first base. V loses 1 base at its end and J loses 4 bases; junction bases beyond the gene matches: 9. The germline V gene sets CDR1 to SGHDT and CDR2 to YYEEEE. This clone was observed a handful of times. Its antigen is unknown. Per-base quality was not reported, and no clone a single base away is much larger than it. Library creation used the immunoSEQ multiplex PCR assay. For most patients, genomic DNA was isolated using the Qiagen DNeasy Blood and Tissue Kit and was shipped frozen to Adaptive Biotechnologies for TCR sequencing. High-throughput TCR-beta CDR3 sequencing of genomic DNA from most patients was performed by Adaptive Biotechnologies. In the authors' own workflow: TCR sequencing data were retrieved from Adaptive's ImmunoSEQ software for 15 to 20 patients, whereas a few other patients were processed with MiXCR and VDJtools. To correct CD4 versus CD8 sorting errors, any sequence found in both subsets at a frequency ratio below 5:1 was removed. Because the origin of CDR3 nucleotide sequences shared between donor and recipient could not be assigned, those sequences were removed. Alloreactive clones required at least 2-fold expansion over unstimulated cells and minimum CFSE-low frequency of 0.002% (template counts) or 0.001% (read counts). Mappable clones were those detected in sequenced pre-transplant spleen, lymph node, or MLR CFSE-low populations of the donor or recipient. The cumulative frequency of alloreactive clones was calculated as a percentage of all sequences, weighted by copy number. Imported from immuneACCESS, the table was reduced by TCRdb to in-frame sequences with V and J called. These copies leave out some clones; in studies compared against another copy, an unresolved V gene accounts for under half, and the cause of the remainder is not known. For V, J and clone size, that table is used; D and trimming come from the DNA. The sample contains approximately 79,000 clones, about four fifths of them found a single time. The ten largest clonotypes hold approximately 0.78% of the sample.

The time point label for this specimen denotes: cells obtained before transplantation from donor or recipient. CD3+CD4+ and CD3+CD8+ populations were FACS-sorted from unstimulated pre-transplant donor and recipient cells taken from spleen or lymph nodes. This material consisted of unstimulated CD4+ T cells sorted from spleen or lymph node cells, taken before intestinal transplant. Recombination connected TRBV5-6 to TRBJ2-7, and 9 junction bases match TRBD1. The TCR originated in a human donor who received an intestinal transplant. The nucleotides are TGTGCCAGCAGCTTGAGTCCACAGGGGGCGCGTTACGAGCAGTACTTC. It codes for CASSLSPQGARYEQYF.